Listed below are T cell receptor beta chains from one sample, sequenced in a study of human T cells and chemical hapten exposure. TCRdb re-analysed the RACE reads in MiXCR, keeping a single row per CDR3 protein. This table has tens of thousands of distinct CDR3 sequences, approximately 10% appearing once. The sample consisted of whole blood, taken in connection with sensitization to the hapten diphenylcyclopropenone (DPC). These receptors all come from a woman aged 45-59 years with alopecia areata. Some clones in this sample may be carry-over from other donors' samples. The conserved cysteine and the conserved F or W are not part of the CDR3 here.

v_gene	CDR3aa
TRBV5-1	ASSLGTGTGNQPQH
TRBV20-1	SARLAGVDTQY
TRBV18	ASSPPRALVSDEQY
TRBV7-6	ASSSGTTSPDTQY
TRBV7-2	ASSRDWNTEAF
TRBV28	ASSYKRGAYEQY
TRBV6-5	ASRLRDTTNYGYT
TRBV7-3	ASSSQAGVVGDTQY
TRBV28	ASSGGAETQY
TRBV29-1	SVVAPGEQY
TRBV7-2	ASSSLNEQY
TRBV11-2	ASSLVLRTSGYNEQF
TRBV3-1	ASTQSRDRGRRASNEQY
TRBV7-9	ASSLSPSYEQY
TRBV5-4	ASSFHLAASSYEQY
TRBV3-1	ASSQDMNFPA
TRBV28	ASTRRQGLGTEAF
TRBV29-1	SVSSHNEQF
TRBV18	ASSPIQEPGSYGYT
TRBV7-6	ASSPGTSGGEY
TRBV29-1	SGDRDSSYNEQF
TRBV20-1	SAGGGAG
TRBV24-1	ATSPTGSSYNEQF
TRBV19	ATSRSSYNEQF
TRBV7-6	ASSLKDSHNEQF
TRBV7-9	ASSPPRGHGTDEQY
TRBV10-3	AISSGLAGASNTGELF
TRBV27	ASSLRTGIEKLF
TRBV10-3	AISERYEQY
TRBV7-9	ASSIGTGNTEAF
TRBV19	ASSIAGGPNQPQH
TRBV20-1	SARDLRLGQPQH
TRBV19	ASSTHRDRDQNIQY
TRBV28	ASSQASGGSYEQY
TRBV29-1	SVEVLGEQY
TRBV7-8	ASSLAVLKSNEQF
TRBV7-2	ASSLMRREFGNEQF